This T cell receptor beta chain was obtained from a study of cytomegalovirus exposure and HLA in healthy donors (dated by TCRdb to between 2016 and 2019). Regarding the research as a whole: According to an earlier analysis of a few hundred of the donors, some 180 million T cells yielded roughly 110 million unique TCR beta sequences and 276 Gb of sequence data. In the later analysis, no new phenotypic data were used to find candidate immune exposures; instead, reliance was placed on TCR beta sequences and their occurrence across donors. The study aimed to test whether cataloging public T cell receptors could reveal signatures of past pathogen exposure. HLA typing covered class I and class II loci at four-digit resolution. To study patterns of TCR occurrence, a later analysis re-analyzed previously published TCR beta repertoires from around 660 donors and added high-resolution HLA genotyping. Alongside the repertoire data, information on donor age, sex, ethnicity and CMV serostatus was compiled. The study profiled the T cell repertoires of 666 subjects by immunosequencing and related them to cytomegalovirus serostatus. The number of donors typed differed by locus, with 629-630 for A, B, C, DRB1 and DQB1, more than 500 for DQA1, approximately 580 for DPA1, and roughly 450 for DPB1. Across about 370 genotyped donors of the cohort, an average of about 240,000 unique TCR beta nucleotide sequences per donor were sequenced, and approximately 19% of those sequences were non-productive. To decide whether each TCR beta V gene segment behaved as functional or pseudogenic, an earlier analysis of several hundred of the donors relied on high-throughput TCR beta sequencing. To predict cytomegalovirus infection status, the study combined high-throughput TCR immunosequencing, statistical association of individual TCRs with disease status, and machine learning. A later genetic analysis used genome-wide SNP genotypes for about three fifths of the roughly 700 donors, treating that subset as a discovery cohort. Approximately 300 gigabases of sequencing data and 75 million to 85 million unique TCR sequences made up an early release that covered around 640 HLA-typed donors. Among the roughly 400 genotyped donors, approximately 77% belonged to the genetic ancestry cluster associated with self-reported Caucasian donors. Four or five DR-DQ haplotypes were handled as single units for association and clustering because linkage in the cohort was strong. Along with the approximately 700-subject first cohort, a separate validation cohort of over a hundred different subjects was used. Every discovery cohort repertoire had been produced on one sequencing platform.

Findings and caveats that apply to the study as a whole: Roughly 17 rarely observed V segments, including chromosome 9 orphons, were excluded from the earlier analysis of almost 600 of the donors because counts were too low. Because HLA typing was missing for some donors at each locus, association tests included only the typed subset. While some public TCRs were present in many individuals, most TCR sequences turned up only very rarely across donors. Sequencing depth was assumed to be roughly uniform across donors in the presence/absence analyses, though that assumption may not hold. An association between a missense DCLRE1C variant and V-gene and J-gene trimming of TCR beta chains was found in a later genetic analysis and replicated in an independent cohort. According to a later analysis, TCR association rates differed among HLA loci, with DRB1 alleles showing the most associated TCRs and HLA-C alleles showing the fewest. In the study, some 180 TCR beta chains were listed as associated with cytomegalovirus. Correlated functional status among segregating V segments might reflect linkage disequilibrium, but an unknown experimental factor could not be ruled out. For the cohort, immune exposure information was limited to CMV serostatus. Assigning TCR associations to individual alleles was difficult when HLA alleles, especially DR and DQ, strongly co-occurred. An earlier analysis of roughly 570 of the donors showed that most TCR beta V segments appeared in productive rearrangements either about 87% or about 30% of the time, which broadly matched IMGT annotations. In a later analysis, around 17,000 TCR beta sequences were associated with specific HLA alleles at a false discovery rate of 0.05. The authors suggested that the approach could potentially be generalized to other disease states and immunological phenotypes. Some IMGT-functional V segments, including TRBV6-2 and TRBV6-3, could not be told apart with the 87-base-pair reads, so those segments were excluded. Only TCR beta chains were sequenced in this cohort, and the absence of alpha or paired-chain data limited detectable features. A cluster of highly shared sequence variants was judged likely to be a technical artifact of the sequencing pipeline. In a later analysis, several top co-occurrence clusters were reported to appear linked to parvovirus B19, influenza, CMV and Epstein-Barr virus. A further reported finding was that TCR beta sequences accurately predicted the HLA-A and HLA-B alleles for most subjects in the first cohort. Three of the identified cytomegalovirus-associated TCR beta chains were confirmed in vitro to be specific for cytomegalovirus antigens. A later genetic analysis reported fewer N-insertions in productive TCRs among donors in an Asian-associated ancestry cluster than the roughly 670-donor mean. In a later analysis, HLA-associated TCR beta chains showed more clonal expansion and lower generation probabilities than non-associated chains that were equally common. A later analysis found that most CMV-associated TCR beta chains appeared HLA-restricted, with HLA associations seemingly driven largely by CMV exposure. In both the original and validation cohorts, the classifier was reported to diagnose cytomegalovirus status with high specificity and sensitivity.

The library came from the immunoSEQ multiplex PCR assay. The multiplex PCR relied on a mix of 60 forward primers for TCR Vbeta segments and 13 reverse primers for TCR Jbeta segments. Amplification of the CDR3 region of rearranged TCR beta genes was performed with a multiplex PCR assay on genomic DNA. The amplified TCR beta libraries were sequenced on the Illumina HiSeq System as 87-base-pair reads. Per the source publication's procedure: A later analysis counted approximately 76 million unique TCR beta chains across the 550 to 750 repertoires, and around 12 million of these chains were shared by at least two donors. Raw reads were error-corrected and collapsed into unique sequences with a nearest-neighbor algorithm that merged closely related sequences to remove PCR and sequencing errors. Alignment of CDR3 sequences to IMGT reference sequences was used to assign V, D and J gene segments. For a sequence to be retained, at least a six-nucleotide match to both a V gene segment and a J gene segment was required. A rearrangement was called productive if the CDR3 had no stop codons and remained in frame with V and J, and every other rearrangement was called non-productive. Following IMGT convention, CDR3 was defined as the stretch from the second conserved V-encoded cysteine to the conserved J-encoded phenylalanine. The earlier analysis of 587 of the donors excluded any sequence lacking an unambiguous match to a single V gene segment. In an earlier analysis of several hundred of the donors, V segments were called functional above 56.7% productive rearrangements and were called segregating when the between-donor standard deviation exceeded 5%. A statistical classification framework was built for diagnosing cytomegalovirus status from the catalog of TCR beta chain sequences. A later analysis assigned V and J genes by comparing TCR nucleotide sequences with IMGT/GENE-DB human TR gene sequences. In a later analysis, CDR3 sequences and most-parsimonious VDJ recombination scenarios were assigned using the TCRdist pipeline. In a later analysis, each TCR beta chain was defined by its CDR3 amino acid sequence together with its V-gene family, and reads lacking a unique V-gene family were excluded. As a way to deal with suspected cross-contamination and a sequencing artifact, a later analysis dropped hundreds of nucleotide sequences that were highly shared and had low generation probability. In a later analysis, a clonal expansion index for each public chain was calculated from normalized within-repertoire ranks of inferred template counts. A later analysis computed generation probabilities with a VDJ recombination model fitted to out-of-frame rearrangements, and checked the results against IGoR. In a later analysis, TCR-TCR, TCR-HLA and TCR-CMV co-occurrence was scored with hypergeometric tests, and a repertoire-size bias correction was applied to TCR pairs. A later analysis estimated false discovery rates by permuting HLA or CMV assignments 20 times. In a later analysis, co-occurring TCRs were grouped using DBSCAN, with TCRdist sequence similarity added in when clustering inside HLA-allele-positive subsets. Repertoires with fewer than 30,000 or more than 120,000 public chains were left out of co-occurrence clustering, as were four to six repertoires with anomalous nucleotide sharing. The table comes from immuneACCESS by way of TCRdb, which keeps in-frame sequences with V and J called. Part of the clones is missing from these tables; in studies checked, under half for an unresolved V gene and the rest for unknown reasons. D and trimming were read from the DNA, whereas the V and J calls and clone size are those reported in that table. The sample yields 97,000 or so clones; 63% were counted once. The top ten constitute around 5% of the sample.

The cohort consisted of approximately 690 healthy bone marrow donors. At the time of sampling, all cohort members were nominally healthy, though unrecorded immune exposures were likely present. CMV serostatus was recorded as positive for about 300 and negative for about 55% of the roughly 700 cohort members, whereas no CMV serostatus was recorded for the donor in question. Each donor provided a peripheral blood sample, and peripheral blood mononuclear cells were used for TCR beta sequencing. Genomic DNA was extracted from the blood cell samples with the Qiagen DNeasy Blood Extraction Kit. The V end loses 6 bases and the J end loses 0 bases, and a stretch of 6 bases separates them. The CDR3 numbers 13 residues from cysteine through phenylalanine. The only DNA kept is the CDR3, 39 bases in frame from the first base. CDR1 and CDR2, per the germline V gene, are SNHLY and FYNNEI. With regard to this clone: This clone's antigen is unknown. No much larger clonotype is one base removed from it; base qualities were not supplied.

The receptor was derived from a human donor in good health. The V and J genes are TRBV2 and TRBJ1-5; the D gene identity is not certain. The specimen sequenced was PBMCs. The CDR3 amino acid sequence is: CASRDYSNQPQHF. The nucleotide sequence is TGTGCCAGCAGGGACTATAGCAATCAGCCCCAGCATTTT.